This TCR beta chain was profiled in a study of blood T cell repertoires in COVID-19. Overall study context: Sites in the United States, Italy and Spain provided acute and convalescent COVID-19 samples. T cells, B-cell-depleted T cells, or PBMCs provided the cDNA or gDNA that served as material.

Authors' analysis steps: Reference gene primer amplification yielded estimated nucleated cell counts. Sequenced by immunoSEQ multiplex PCR; TCRdb stores in-frame clones only, minus some. V and J calls and clone size follow that table, whereas D and trimming were derived from the DNA. There are 95,000 to 100,000 clones in the sample; roughly 92% occur only once, and 5.7% lies in the top ten. The CDR3 length is 13 residues. V lost 6 bases and J lost 4; bases outside the gene matches: 3. CDR1 and CDR2 from the germline V gene are MDHEN and SYDVKM. This chain links TRBV28 with TRBJ1-2; 9 nucleotides match TRBD1. This clonotype was obtained from a man aged 45-65 years with active COVID-19. Sequenced material: peripheral blood. CDR3 sequence (DNA): TGTGCCAGCAGGGGGACAGGGCCCTATGGCTACACCTTC. Translated: CASRGTGPYGYTF.